A single sample is the source of the 22 T cell receptor beta chains below, sequenced in a study of blood T cell repertoires in COVID-19. Method: immunoSEQ multiplex PCR; TCRdb's copy keeps in-frame clones and lacks some. Among over 150,000 clones, about 80% were seen once, and the ten largest hold 6.9%. The sequenced sample consisted of peripheral blood. Every receptor here comes from a human donor with acute or convalescent COVID-19. The donor label of this sample is uncertain.

CDR3 amino acids: CSASLAGSLPGMGEQYF. Here the CDR3 DNA reads TGCAGTGCTAGTCTTGCAGGGTCCCTCCCCGGTATGGGCGAGCAGTACTTC. This rearrangement joins TRBV20-1 to TRBJ2-7; D is perhaps TRBD1 (5 bases). Trimming removed 3 bases from V and 6 bases from J, with 27 bases in between. Germline V lookup: CDR1 DFQATT, CDR2 SNEGSKA (reference sequence). CDR3 size: 17 residues.

The V call is TRBV28, the J call TRBJ2-7; D not resolved. Trimming removed 5 bases at V and 9 bases at J, with 23 bases between. From germline, CDR1 is MDHEN and CDR2 SYDVKM. This CDR3 contains 15 residues. DNA for the CDR3: TGTGCCAGCAGTGCCGAAGGCGGCCTCCAGCGCGGGCAGTACTTC. Translating gives CASSAEGGLQRGQYF.

Only a few counts were recorded for this clone. The V and J genes are TRBV10-1 and TRBJ2-1, with 11 bases that match TRBD2. V gave up 6 bases and J gave up 4 bases; unmatched junction bases: 5. CDR1 is WNHNN, CDR2 SYGVQD, per germline (reference sequence). This CDR3 contains 15 residues. CDR3 amino acids: CASSSGTSGYNEQFF. Written as DNA, the CDR3 is TGCGCCAGCAGCTCCGGGACTAGCGGTTACAATGAGCAGTTCTTC.

The chain carries TRBV18 and TRBJ2-1, with 7 bases matching TRBD2. J lost 6 bases, V lost 6 bases, and 8 bases had no gene match. CDR1 is KGHSH and CDR2 is LQKENI in the germline V gene. This CDR3 is built from 14 residues. The CDR3 nucleotides are TGTGCCAGCTCCCAGCGGGATCTAGTCAATGAGCAGTTCTTC. This codes for CASSQRDLVNEQFF.

This rearrangement joins TRBV5-5 to TRBJ1-5; D possibly corresponds to TRBD1 (6 bases). Trimming stripped 2 bases from V and 7 bases from J, with 13 bases between. The CDR3 contains 14 residues. Germline V gene sequence: CDR1 SGHKS, CDR2 YYEKEE (reference sequence). The CDR3 reads CASSLNPGDQPQHF. CDR3 nucleotides: TGTGCCAGCAGCTTAAATCCAGGGGACCAGCCCCAGCATTTT.

The rearrangement joins TRBV27 to TRBJ1-6; no definite D call. The V gene lost 2 bases and the J gene lost 2 bases, with 7 bases spanning the gap. The CDR3 spans 15 residues. CDR1 is MNHEY, CDR2 SMNVEV, per germline (reference sequence). DNA of the CDR3: TGTGCCAGCAGTTTAGAGGGCCCCTATAATTCACCCCTCCACTTT. Its protein is CASSLEGPYNSPLHF.

The V call is TRBV5-6, the J call TRBJ1-5; maybe TRBD1 (5 bases). The V end lost 0 bases, the J end lost 2 bases, and 9 bases lay between the germline ends. Germline lookup yields CDR1 SGHDT and CDR2 YYEEEE. This CDR3 spans 15 amino acids. In nucleotides, the CDR3 is TGTGCCAGCAGCTTGGCAGGCAGGGGCAATCAGCCCCAGCATTTT. It yields the protein CASSLAGRGNQPQHF.

The chain recombines TRBV27 with TRBJ2-1; 11 nucleotides align to TRBD2. The germline CDR1 and CDR2 sequences are MNHEY and SMNVEV (reference sequence). This CDR3 is 16 amino acids long. V gave up 2 bases and J gave up 4 bases; unmatched junction bases: 4. In DNA form, the CDR3 reads TGTGCCAGCAGTTTACGTGGACTAGCGGGTTACAATGAGCAGTTCTTC. Residues: CASSLRGLAGYNEQFF.

The chain employs TRBV30 and TRBJ1-3; 7 bases align to TRBD1. The CDR3 sequence is 14 residues long. CDR1 is GTSNPN and CDR2 is SVGIG in the germline V gene (reference sequence). CDR3 sequence (DNA): TGTGCATCGACAGGGTTCGACTCTGGAAACACCATATATTTT. It is translated as CASTGFDSGNTIYF.

The chain employs TRBV7-6 and TRBJ2-1; D is possibly TRBD2 (5 bases). Germline loops: CDR1 SGHVS, CDR2 FNYEAQ. Between the trimmed V and J ends, which lost 5 bases and 0 bases, there was a span of 11 bases. The CDR3 spans 15 residues. CDR3 DNA: TGTGCCAGCAGCCCGACTACAAGCTCCTACAATGAGCAGTTCTTC. It translates to CASSPTTSSYNEQFF. Variable domain in full (rest from reference TRBV7-6 and TRBJ2-1): GAGVSQSPRYKVTKRGQDVALRCDPISGHVSLYWYRQALGQGPEFLTYFNYEAQQDKSGLPNDRFSAERPEGSISTLTIQRTEQRDSAMYRCASSPTTSSYNEQFFGPGTRLTVL.

This clone has only one observation. The chain joins TRBV6-2 or TRBV6-3 to TRBJ1-5, with D perhaps matching TRBD1 (6 bases). V shed 0 bases and J shed 2 bases, with 8 bases lying between them. There are 15 residues in the CDR3. In germline, CDR1 is MNHEY, CDR2 SVGEGT. CDR3 sequence: CASSYSKGGNQPQHF. The CDR3 coding sequence is TGTGCCAGCAGTTACTCGAAGGGGGGCAATCAGCCCCAGCATTTT.

V usage is TRBV3-1 (or the pseudogene TRBV3-2) and J usage is TRBJ2-1; a weak D match, TRBD2 (5 bases). Trimming took 3 bases from V and 0 from J, leaving 6 bases between them. Germline assignment: CDR1 LGHDT and CDR2 YNNKEL (reference sequence). The length of the CDR3 is 14 residues. In DNA, the CDR3 is TGTGCCAGCAGCCAGGGGAGCTCCTACAATGAGCAGTTCTTC. Protein product: CASSQGSSYNEQFF.

This rearrangement joins TRBV19 to TRBJ2-7; the D gene is possibly TRBD2 (5 bases). The CDR3 totals 16 residues. Trimming removed 5 bases at V and 4 bases at J, with 21 bases between. CDR1 is LNHDA, CDR2 SQIVND, per germline (reference sequence). The CDR3, as DNA: TGTGCCAGTAGTTTCTCCGGGGTAGCACGTATTTACGAGCAGTACTTC. This codes for CASSFSGVARIYEQYF. The full variable domain, rest sourced from reference TRBV19 and TRBJ2-7, is DGGITQSPKYLFRKEGQNVTLSCEQNLNHDAMYWYRQDPGQGLRLIYYSQIVNDFQKGDIAEGYSVSREKKESFPLTVTSAQKNPTAFYLCASSFSGVARIYEQYFGPGTRLTVT.

The rearrangement uses TRBV7-6 and TRBJ2-7, with 8 nucleotides matching TRBD2. The CDR3 length is 14 residues. CDR1 is SGHVS, CDR2 FNYEAQ, per germline. Trimming took 1 base from V and 6 from J; bases not matched to a gene: 5. The DNA of the CDR3 is TGTGCCAGCAGCTTAGAGCGGGAGAGGGGCGAGCAGTACTTC. It codes for CASSLERERGEQYF. Looking up the rest from reference TRBV7-6 and TRBJ2-7 gives the full variable domain: GAGVSQSPRYKVTKRGQDVALRCDPISGHVSLYWYRQALGQGPEFLTYFNYEAQQDKSGLPNDRFSAERPEGSISTLTIQRTEQRDSAMYRCASSLERERGEQYFGPGTRLTVT.

The V gene is TRBV29-1, the J gene TRBJ2-7, with 7 bases that match TRBD1. The V gene end was trimmed by 6 bases and the J gene end by 0 bases; junction bases not matched to a gene: 8. The length of the CDR3 is 14 residues. Germline V CDR1 and CDR2: SQVTM, ANQGSEA. CDR3 region: CSVAGTASSYEQYF. Here the CDR3 DNA reads TGCAGCGTAGCCGGGACAGCGAGCTCCTACGAGCAGTACTTC.

This clone occurred a few times. The rearrangement joins TRBV6-6 to TRBJ2-7; 7 positions agree with TRBD1. Germline V gene sequence: CDR1 MNHNY, CDR2 SVGAGI (reference sequence). Trimming cost V 2 bases and J 2 bases; bases outside gene matches: 6. The CDR3 has 15 amino acids. The CDR3 sequence: CASSYAPGTAYEQYF. DNA for the CDR3: TGTGCCAGCAGTTACGCCCCCGGGACAGCCTACGAGCAGTACTTC.

The chain recombines TRBV10-2 with TRBJ2-5, with D possibly being TRBD2 (6 bases). CDR1 is WSHSY, CDR2 SAAADI, per germline. The CDR3 contains 15 residues. V lost 2 bases to trimming and J lost 3 bases, with 13 bases between them. CDR3 sequence (DNA): TGCGCCAGCAGTGAGGGGGACTCGAGAAAAGAGACCCAGTACTTC. Translation gives CASSEGDSRKETQYF.

The chain has TRBV27 and TRBJ2-1; possibly TRBD2 for D (5 bases). The germline V and J ends were trimmed by 8 bases and 8 bases, with 22 bases remaining between them. The CDR3 has 15 residues. CDR1 and CDR2 (germline): MNHEY, SMNVEV (reference sequence). CDR3 nucleotide sequence: TGTGCCAGCTCGGGGTGGAATCTAGGGTATGATGAGCAGTTCTTC. It specifies CASSGWNLGYDEQFF.

This clone was seen a single time. This chain links TRBV28 with TRBJ1-2; unclear D gene. The V end lost 3 bases, the J end lost 4 bases, and 12 bases lay between the germline ends. The CDR3 length is 14 residues. Per the germline V gene, CDR1 is MDHEN and CDR2 is SYDVKM. The CDR3 region is CASSFQTRGYGYTF. The CDR3 DNA reads TGTGCCAGCAGTTTCCAGACTCGGGGCTATGGCTACACCTTC.

V usage is TRBV3-1 (or the pseudogene TRBV3-2) and J usage is TRBJ1-2; D uncertain. V was pared by 0 bases and J by 4 bases, with 6 bases between. The CDR3 runs 13 residues. Germline-derived CDR1 and CDR2 are LGHDT and YNNKEL (reference sequence). The CDR3 region is CASSQDRVYGYTF. The CDR3 bases are TGTGCCAGCAGCCAAGATCGTGTCTATGGCTACACCTTC.

Note on this clone: Other DNA sequences within the sample encode an identical CDR3. The chain joins TRBV5-1 to TRBJ2-2; 7 nucleotides agree with TRBD1. V shed 0 bases and J 6 bases; nucleotides not matched to a gene: 2. Germline V lookup: CDR1 SGHRS, CDR2 YFSETQ. The CDR3 has 14 residues. CDR3 protein: CASSLVQGAGELFF. The DNA of the CDR3 is TGCGCCAGCAGCTTGGTGCAGGGGGCCGGGGAGCTGTTTTTT.

The chain employs TRBV5-6 and TRBJ2-7; 7 bases map to TRBD2. V was pared by 3 bases and J by 3 bases, with 12 bases of the junction left unmatched. Germline V lookup: CDR1 SGHDT, CDR2 YYEEEE. The CDR3 runs 16 residues. CDR3 in DNA: TGTGCCAGCAGCTCCTCACCCGCGGGAGAGCTCTACGAGCAGTACTTC. Translating it yields CASSSSPAGELYEQYF.